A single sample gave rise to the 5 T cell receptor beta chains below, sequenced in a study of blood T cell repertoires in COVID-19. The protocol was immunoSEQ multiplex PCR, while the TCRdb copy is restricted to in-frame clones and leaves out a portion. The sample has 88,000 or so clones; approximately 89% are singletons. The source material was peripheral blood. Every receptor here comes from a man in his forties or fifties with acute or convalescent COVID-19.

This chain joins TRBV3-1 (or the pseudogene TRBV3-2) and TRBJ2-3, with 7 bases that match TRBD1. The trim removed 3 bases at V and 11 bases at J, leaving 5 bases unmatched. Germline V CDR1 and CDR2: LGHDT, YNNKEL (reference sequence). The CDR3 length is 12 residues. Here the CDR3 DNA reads TGTGCCAGCAGCCAGGGGACAGAAAAGCAGTATTTT. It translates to CASSQGTEKQYF.

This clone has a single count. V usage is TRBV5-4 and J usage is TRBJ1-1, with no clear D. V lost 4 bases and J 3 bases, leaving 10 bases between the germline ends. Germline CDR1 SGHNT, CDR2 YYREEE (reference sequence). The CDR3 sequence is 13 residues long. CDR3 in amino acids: CASSASVDTEAFF. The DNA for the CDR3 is TGTGCCAGCAGCGCGTCGGTGGACACTGAAGCTTTCTTT.

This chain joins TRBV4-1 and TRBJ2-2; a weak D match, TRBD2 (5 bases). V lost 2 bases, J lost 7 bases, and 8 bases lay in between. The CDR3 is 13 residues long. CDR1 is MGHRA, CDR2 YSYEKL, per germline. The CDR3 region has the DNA TGCGCCAGCAGCCAACCGGGGAACGGGGAGCTGTTTTTT. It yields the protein CASSQPGNGELFF.

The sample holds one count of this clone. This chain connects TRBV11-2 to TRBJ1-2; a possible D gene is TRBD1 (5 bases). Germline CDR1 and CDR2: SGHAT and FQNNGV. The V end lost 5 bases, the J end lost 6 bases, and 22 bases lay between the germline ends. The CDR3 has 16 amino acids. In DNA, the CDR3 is TGTGCCAGCAGCCCGGGACTCTCGGGGCGGAGTGATGGCTACACCTTC. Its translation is CASSPGLSGRSDGYTF.

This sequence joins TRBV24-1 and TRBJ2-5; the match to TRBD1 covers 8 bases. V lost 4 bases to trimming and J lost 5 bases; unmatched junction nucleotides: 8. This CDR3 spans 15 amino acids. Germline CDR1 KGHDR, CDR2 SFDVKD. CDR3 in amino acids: CATSESTGAMETQYF. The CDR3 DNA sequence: TGTGCCACCAGTGAATCGACAGGGGCGATGGAGACCCAGTACTTC.